This TCR beta chain was observed in a study of blood T cell repertoires in COVID-19. Study background: Whether acute or convalescent, the COVID-19 samples came from the United States, Italy and Spain. T cells, B-cell-depleted T cells, or PBMCs provided the cDNA or gDNA that served as material.

Per the original methods: Estimates of nucleated cell counts were drawn from the amplification of reference gene primers. Generated by immunoSEQ multiplex PCR, the TCRdb table keeps only in-frame clones and is missing some. From that table come the V and J calls and clone size; the DNA was used to work out D and trimming. The sample holds a few hundred thousand clones, roughly 86% seen once. The TCR sequence derives from a woman aged 45-65 years with acute or convalescent COVID-19. The sample taken for sequencing was peripheral blood.

The CDR3 DNA sequence: TGTGCCACCAGCAGAGAACTAACGAGAGATACGCAGTATTTT. Its translation is CATSRELTRDTQYF. This chain connects TRBV15 to TRBJ2-3; D is undetermined. CDR3 length: 14 residues. CDR1 LNHNV and CDR2 YYDKDF come from the germline V gene (reference sequence). Between the trimmed V and J ends, which lost 0 bases and 5 bases, there was a span of 9 bases.